Below, 13 T cell receptor beta chains from the same sample are listed, as sequenced in a study of blood T cell repertoires in COVID-19. Data came from immunoSEQ multiplex PCR; TCRdb stores just in-frame clones and leaves some out. The sample contains approximately 59,000 clones, about three quarters of which appear only once. Sequenced sample: peripheral blood. These TCRs come from an elderly man with acute or convalescent COVID-19.

The chain carries TRBV28 and TRBJ1-6; D is possibly TRBD1 (6 bases). The CDR3 contains 16 residues. V was cut by 6 bases and J by 7 bases, with 19 bases left in between. CDR1 MDHEN and CDR2 SYDVKM come from the germline V gene. CDR3 DNA: TGTGCCAGCAGCATCGACGAGACAGGATTCAATTCACCCCTCCACTTT. It specifies CASSIDETGFNSPLHF.

This chain joins TRBV28 and TRBJ1-2; 8 nucleotides align to TRBD1. Trimming cost V 6 bases and J 8 bases; bases outside gene matches: 14. Per the germline V gene, CDR1 is MDHEN and CDR2 is SYDVKM. The length of the CDR3 is 15 residues. CDR3 sequence: CASRLSSGGAEGYTF. In DNA, the CDR3 is TGTGCCAGCAGACTTTCCTCAGGGGGCGCGGAGGGCTACACCTTC.

This sequence joins TRBV29-1 and TRBJ1-2; D uncertain. Germline V gene data show CDR1 as SQVTM and CDR2 as ANQGSEA. The CDR3 is made up of 13 amino acids. The V and J ends lost 6 bases and 2 bases respectively, with 13 bases between them. CDR3 residues: CSVFGPGNYGYTF. CDR3 DNA sequence: TGCAGCGTCTTCGGACCGGGAAACTATGGCTACACCTTC.

This chain joins TRBV27 and TRBJ2-7, with D unresolved. The germline gives CDR1 MNHEY, CDR2 SMNVEV (reference sequence). This CDR3 has 15 amino acids. The V gene lost 6 bases and the J gene lost 0 bases, with 15 bases spanning the gap. The CDR3 DNA reads as TGTGCCAGCAGGTCTGGAACTACGGGCTCCTACGAGCAGTACTTC. Protein: CASRSGTTGSYEQYF.

There are a few counts of this clone. The rearrangement joins TRBV5-5 to TRBJ2-7; D unclear. Germline-derived CDR1 and CDR2 are SGHKS and YYEKEE (reference sequence). The CDR3 runs to 14 residues. Trimming pared 1 base from V and 0 bases from J, leaving 8 bases between. Written as DNA, the CDR3 is TGTGCCAGCAGCTTGCAGTCATCCTCCTACGAGCAGTACTTC. Translation: CASSLQSSSYEQYF.

This sequence joins TRBV6-2 or TRBV6-3 and TRBJ1-1; no definite D call. V lost 6 bases, J lost 9 bases, and 14 bases lay in between. Germline V lookup: CDR1 MNHEY, CDR2 SVGEGT. The CDR3 sequence is 12 residues long. The CDR3 DNA follows: TGTGCCAGCAGCCTGGGGAGCATTAAAGCTTTCTTT. It yields the protein CASSLGSIKAFF.

The rearrangement links TRBV5-1 to TRBJ1-6; D call uncertain. The CDR3 extends over 16 amino acids. V was shortened by 2 bases and J by 9 bases, with 18 bases between the two germline ends. Germline CDR1 reads SGHRS; CDR2 reads YFSETQ. Here the CDR3 DNA reads TGCGCCAGCAGCTTTGAGCTAACCACGAGTCGTTCACCCCTCCACTTT. Translated, it gives CASSFELTTSRSPLHF.

The chain carries TRBV25-1 and TRBJ2-2; TRBD1 matches at 7 bases. The ends lost 8 bases at V and 6 bases at J; junction bases unmatched: 12. The CDR3 spans 15 residues. In germline, CDR1 is MGHDK, CDR2 SYGVNS. The CDR3 coding sequence is TGTGCCAGCCCCCGGGACAGAGGGGACCCCGGGGAGCTGTTTTTT. It encodes CASPRDRGDPGELFF.

The chain links TRBV6-2 or TRBV6-3 to TRBJ2-1, with a weak D call TRBD1 (6 bases). CDR3 length: 16 residues. From germline, CDR1 is MNHEY and CDR2 SVGEGT. With 0 bases removed from V and 8 bases from J, the gap between germline ends came to 17 bases. CDR3 in amino acids: CASSYSMSTGWHEQFF. In DNA form, the CDR3 reads TGTGCCAGCAGTTACTCGATGAGCACAGGGTGGCATGAGCAGTTCTTC.

This chain joins TRBV5-8 and TRBJ2-3, with D tentatively TRBD2 (6 bases). Deletions cut 4 bases from V and 7 bases from J, with 16 bases between. The CDR3 loop spans 14 amino acids. Per the germline V gene, CDR1 is SGHTS and CDR2 is YDEGEE. CDR3 nucleotide sequence: TGTGCCAGCAGCGCCCGGGGGTCCCGAAATACGCAGTATTTT. Protein: CASSARGSRNTQYF.

J is TRBJ1-3 and V is TRBV7-9, with 8 bases identical to TRBD1. With 5 bases clipped from V and 0 bases from J, the junction kept 3 bases outside the gene matches. Germline V lookup: CDR1 SEHNR, CDR2 FQNEAQ (reference sequence). The CDR3 runs 15 residues. The CDR3 sequence is CASSATGGSGNTIYF. Here the CDR3 DNA reads TGTGCCAGCAGCGCCACAGGGGGCTCTGGAAACACCATATATTTT.

V is TRBV28 and J is TRBJ2-3; 12 bases agree with TRBD2. From germline, CDR1 is MDHEN and CDR2 SYDVKM. This CDR3 is built from 17 residues. The ends lost 5 bases at V and 0 bases at J; junction bases unmatched: 6. CDR3 DNA: TGTGCCAGCAGTAAATGGACTAGCGGGGCGAGCACAGATACGCAGTATTTT. Its translation is CASSKWTSGASTDTQYF.

CDR3 DNA sequence: TGCGCCAGCAGCCAAGCTGGGCAAAACAACGCTGAAGCTTTCTTT. Translation: CASSQAGQNNAEAFF. The V and J genes are TRBV4-1 and TRBJ1-1; unclear D gene. Per germline, CDR1 MGHRA and CDR2 YSYEKL. V was trimmed by 1 base and J by 6 bases, leaving 15 bases between them. The CDR3 loop spans 15 amino acids.